This passage covers 32 T cell receptor beta chains from one sample sequenced in a study of blood T cell repertoires in COVID-19. Profiled with immunoSEQ multiplex PCR; TCRdb holds only in-frame clones, not every one. The table lists tens of thousands of clones, 70% to 80% of them singletons. Sequencing was done on a sample of peripheral blood. The receptor set was obtained from a man older than 75 with acute or convalescent COVID-19.

The rearrangement links TRBV24-1 to TRBJ2-7; 8 bases map to TRBD2. CDR1 is KGHDR, CDR2 SFDVKD, per germline. The CDR3 is 13 residues long. The trim removed 3 bases at V and 8 bases at J, leaving 5 bases unmatched. The chain's CDR3 is CATSDSGGGQQYF. The CDR3 DNA follows: TGTGCCACCAGTGATAGCGGGGGAGGCCAGCAGTACTTC.

Here the CDR3 reads CASSYSGNYGYTF. Here the CDR3 DNA reads TGTGCCAGCAGTTACTCTGGCAACTATGGCTACACCTTC. The chain carries TRBV6-2 or TRBV6-3 and TRBJ1-2; D call uncertain. This CDR3 is built from 13 residues. Germline V gene sequence: CDR1 MNHEY, CDR2 SVGEGT. Between the trimmed V and J ends, which lost 0 bases and 2 bases, there was a span of 4 bases.

The chain is built from TRBV11-3 and TRBJ2-3, with D unclear. V lost 1 base and J 2 bases, leaving 7 bases between the germline ends. The CDR3 is made up of 14 amino acids. Germline-derived CDR1 and CDR2 are SGHNT and YENEEA. The CDR3 protein is CASSLGSNTDTQYF. CDR3 DNA: TGTGCCAGCAGCTTAGGAAGCAACACAGATACGCAGTATTTT. Full variable domain (outside the CDR3, taken from reference TRBV11-3 and TRBJ2-3): EAGVVQSPRYKIIEKKQPVAFWCNPISGHNTLYWYLQNLGQGPELLIRYENEEAVDDSQLPKDRFSAERLKGVDSTLKIQPAELGDSAVYLCASSLGSNTDTQYFGPGTRLTVL.

V and J are TRBV7-2 and TRBJ1-1, with TRBD1 matching 7 bases. The CDR3 loop spans 16 amino acids. The V and J ends lost 6 bases and 5 bases, in that order; junction bases with no gene match: 15. In germline, CDR1 is SGHTA, CDR2 FQGNSA. For the CDR3, the DNA is TGTGCCAGCAGTAAGACAGGGAGAGGGTCGGGGACTGAAGCTTTCTTT. It specifies CASSKTGRGSGTEAFF.

The rearrangement uses TRBV5-5 and TRBJ1-4, with D possibly being TRBD1 (5 bases). CDR3 length: 17 amino acids. V was clipped by 4 bases and J by 2 bases, with 18 bases between them. Germline CDR1 is SGHKS and CDR2 is YYEKEE (reference sequence). The CDR3 reads CASSQNPGGRTNEKLFF. CDR3 bases: TGTGCCAGCAGCCAAAATCCCGGGGGGAGGACTAATGAAAAACTGTTTTTT.

The V and J genes are TRBV27 and TRBJ1-1; a possible D gene is TRBD1 (6 bases). Germline V gene data show CDR1 as MNHEY and CDR2 as SMNVEV (reference sequence). The CDR3 is 17 residues long. Between the trimmed V and J ends, which lost 0 bases and 1 base, there was a span of 15 bases. The CDR3 loop is CASSLSKRGGANTEAFF. The CDR3 DNA reads TGTGCCAGCAGTTTATCCAAGAGGGGGGGCGCGAACACTGAAGCTTTCTTT.

This clone was recorded once. The chain couples TRBV7-2 to TRBJ2-3, with 8 bases matching TRBD2. J gave up 4 bases and V 1 base, and 4 bases lay outside the gene matches. The germline V gene encodes CDR1 SGHTA and CDR2 FQGNSA. The CDR3 runs 15 residues. CDR3 residues: CASSLVSGSADTQYF. CDR3 sequence (DNA): TGTGCCAGCAGCTTAGTGAGCGGGAGTGCAGATACGCAGTATTTT. Drawing the rest from reference TRBV7-2 and TRBJ2-3, the complete variable domain is GAGVSQSPSNKVTEKGKDVELRCDPISGHTALYWYRQSLGQGLEFLIYFQGNSAPDKSGLPSDRFSAERTGGSVSTLTIQRTQQEDSAVYLCASSLVSGSADTQYFGPGTRLTVL.

The CDR3: CASSPPEGSNTEAFF. The CDR3 coding sequence is TGTGCCAGCTCACCACCGGAGGGGTCGAACACTGAAGCTTTCTTT. The chain couples TRBV18 to TRBJ1-1; D might be TRBD1 (5 bases). Germline V gene sequence: CDR1 KGHSH, CDR2 LQKENI. V was clipped by 0 bases and J by 1 base, with 9 bases between them. The CDR3 consists of 15 residues.

This clone was counted a single time. The rearrangement links TRBV5-1 to TRBJ2-5, with D tentatively TRBD2 (5 bases). The V end was cut by 2 bases, the J end by 5 bases, with 16 bases between. This CDR3 contains 15 residues. Germline lookup yields CDR1 SGHRS and CDR2 YFSETQ. CDR3 loop: CASSLGAVGAETQYF. Here the CDR3 DNA reads TGCGCCAGCAGCTTAGGAGCTGTGGGAGCGGAGACCCAGTACTTC.

The V gene is TRBV9, the J gene TRBJ1-1, with 7 nucleotides matching TRBD1. With 3 bases clipped from V and 2 bases from J, the junction kept 13 bases outside the gene matches. Germline loops: CDR1 SGDLS, CDR2 YYNGEE. CDR3 length: 17 amino acids. The chain's CDR3 is CASSASGRQGYNTEAFF. CDR3 in DNA: TGTGCCAGCAGCGCGTCGGGTCGACAGGGATACAACACTGAAGCTTTCTTT. The whole variable domain, filled in from reference TRBV9 and TRBJ1-1, reads DSGVTQTPKHLITATGQRVTLRCSPRSGDLSVYWYQQSLDQGLQFLIQYYNGEERAKGNILERFSAQQFPDLHSELNLSSLELGDSALYFCASSASGRQGYNTEAFFGQGTRLTVV.

The chain is built from TRBV5-4 and TRBJ2-3; TRBD2 agrees at 11 bases. The J segment lost 2 bases and the V segment lost 0 bases, leaving 8 bases of the junction unmatched. The germline V gene encodes CDR1 SGHNT and CDR2 YYREEE (reference sequence). The CDR3 extends over 18 amino acids. This chain's CDR3 is CASSLARRLAGSTDTQYF. The CDR3 bases are TGTGCCAGCAGCTTGGCCAGGCGACTAGCGGGATCCACAGATACGCAGTATTTT.

This chain joins TRBV2 and TRBJ2-1; 11 bases are shared with TRBD1. The trim removed 5 bases at V and 8 bases at J, leaving 8 bases unmatched. Germline V gene data show CDR1 as SNHLY and CDR2 as FYNNEI. The CDR3 is made up of 15 amino acids. Written as DNA, the CDR3 is TGTGCCAGCAGTATCGGGACAGGGGGTACAGATGAGCAGTTCTTC. Translation: CASSIGTGGTDEQFF.

The rearrangement uses TRBV5-4 and TRBJ1-1; D is perhaps TRBD1 (5 bases). Germline values: CDR1 SGHNT, CDR2 YYREEE (reference sequence). The germline V and J ends were trimmed by 0 bases and 1 base, with 10 bases remaining between them. This CDR3 spans 15 amino acids. Here the CDR3 reads CASSLAGTQNTEAFF. The DNA for the CDR3 is TGTGCCAGCAGCTTGGCAGGGACTCAGAACACTGAAGCTTTCTTT.

This clone was counted once. This chain uses TRBV25-1 with TRBJ1-5; a possible D gene is TRBD1 (5 bases). The V gene's germline CDR1 is MGHDK and CDR2 SYGVNS. Trimming shortened V by 3 bases and J by 4 bases, and 13 bases separated the two germline ends. CDR3 size: 15 residues. The CDR3 reads CASSDSRTQNQPQHF. The DNA for the CDR3 is TGTGCCAGCAGTGACTCCAGGACACAAAATCAGCCCCAGCATTTT.

The chain couples TRBV29-1 to TRBJ2-7; D might be TRBD1 (6 bases). This CDR3 has 13 residues. Between the trimmed V and J ends, which lost 4 bases and 0 bases, there was a span of 10 bases. Germline lookup yields CDR1 SQVTM and CDR2 ANQGSEA. This chain's CDR3 is CSVVRGGSYEQYF. CDR3 bases: TGCAGCGTTGTAAGAGGGGGCTCCTACGAGCAGTACTTC.

The chain is built from TRBV10-1 and TRBJ1-4; D possibly corresponds to TRBD1 (6 bases). CDR3 length: 18 amino acids. The V end was cut by 7 bases, the J end by 3 bases, with 24 bases between. Germline V gene lookup returns CDR1 WNHNN and CDR2 SYGVQD (reference sequence). This CDR3 is CASIAGAKINTANEKLFF. DNA for the CDR3: TGCGCCAGCATTGCAGGGGCGAAGATAAATACGGCTAATGAAAAACTGTTTTTT.

The chain has TRBV27 and TRBJ2-1; TRBD2 matches at 9 bases. This CDR3 contains 16 residues. Germline CDR1 MNHEY, CDR2 SMNVEV (reference sequence). Trimming at V came to 2 bases and at J to 7 bases, leaving 9 bases not matched to a gene. CDR3 nucleotide sequence: TGTGCCAGCAGTTTACGCGGGGGGGCCCCGGGGAATGAGCAGTTCTTC. Translating it yields CASSLRGGAPGNEQFF.

This clone was recorded only once. The chain is built from TRBV7-9 and TRBJ2-7; TRBD1 is a possible D gene (6 bases). There are 12 residues in the CDR3. V was clipped by 3 bases and J by 6 bases, with 9 bases between them. Germline CDR1 and CDR2: SEHNR and FQNEAQ (reference sequence). CDR3 coding DNA: TGTGCCAGCAGCTTTGAAGGGGGCGAGCAGTACTTC. Translated, it gives CASSFEGGEQYF.

This clone came up once. This chain uses TRBV5-1 with TRBJ2-7; 11 bases fit TRBD2. With 0 bases clipped from V and 5 bases from J, the junction kept 7 bases outside the gene matches. CDR3 length: 16 residues. Germline V gene sequence: CDR1 SGHRS, CDR2 YFSETQ. The CDR3 bases are TGCGCCAGCAGCTTGGATGGGACTAGCGGATCCGACGAGCAGTACTTC. Amino acid sequence: CASSLDGTSGSDEQYF. Full variable domain (rest looked up from reference TRBV5-1 and TRBJ2-7): KAGVTQTPRYLIKTRGQQVTLSCSPISGHRSVSWYQQTPGQGLQFLFEYFSETQRNKGNFPGRFSGRQFSNSRSEMNVSTLELGDSALYLCASSLDGTSGSDEQYFGPGTRLTVT.

This rearrangement joins TRBV4-1 to TRBJ1-4, with TRBD1 as a possible D gene (6 bases). The germline V gene encodes CDR1 MGHRA and CDR2 YSYEKL. The CDR3 sequence is 16 residues long. The V and J ends lost 4 bases and 4 bases respectively, with 16 bases between them. CDR3 residues: CASSPRVGADNEKLFF. CDR3 DNA sequence: TGCGCCAGCAGCCCCCGGGTGGGGGCCGATAATGAAAAACTGTTTTTT.

This rearrangement joins TRBV5-4 to TRBJ2-2; 8 bases are a match to TRBD2. V trimming: 6 bases; J trimming: 2 bases; junction bases outside the gene matches: 9. CDR1 is SGHNT and CDR2 is YYREEE in the germline V gene (reference sequence). CDR3 length: 16 amino acids. In DNA, the CDR3 is TGTGCCAGCACCAAACGAGCGGGAGAAAACACCGGGGAGCTGTTTTTT. As protein: CASTKRAGENTGELFF.

The rearrangement links TRBV3-1 (or the pseudogene TRBV3-2) to TRBJ1-2; 8 bases are a match to TRBD1. The CDR3 runs 16 residues. Germline assignment: CDR1 LGHDT and CDR2 YNNKEL (reference sequence). V trimming: 3 bases; J trimming: 5 bases; junction bases outside the gene matches: 11. CDR3 in amino acids: CASSHFTGGSEYGYTF. CDR3 DNA sequence: TGTGCCAGCAGCCACTTTACAGGGGGATCTGAATATGGCTACACCTTC.

This clone has just a few counts. This chain uses TRBV2 with TRBJ1-2; D is perhaps TRBD1 (6 bases). CDR1 is SNHLY, CDR2 FYNNEI, per germline. The CDR3 runs to 13 residues. The V gene lost 6 bases and the J gene lost 5 bases, with 13 bases spanning the gap. CDR3 DNA: TGTGCCAGCAGCCAAGGACAGACTTATGGCTACACCTTC. It specifies CASSQGQTYGYTF.

J is TRBJ2-7 and V is TRBV9; D perhaps matches TRBD2 (6 bases). CDR1 SGDLS and CDR2 YYNGEE come from the germline V gene. Trimming pared 0 bases from V and 1 base from J, leaving 14 bases between. This CDR3 is 16 amino acids long. The DNA of the CDR3 is TGTGCCAGCAGCGTAGAGGGAGGCTCTAGATCCTACGAGCAGTACTTC. Amino acids: CASSVEGGSRSYEQYF.

The chain recombines TRBV7-9 with TRBJ2-1, with D perhaps matching TRBD2 (6 bases). Trimming removed 7 bases at V and 5 bases at J, with 21 bases between. The germline V gene has CDR1 SEHNR and CDR2 FQNEAQ (reference sequence). The CDR3 consists of 16 residues. DNA for the CDR3: TGTGCCAGCATCCACCCCGTCGGGAGAAAGGACAATGAGCAGTTCTTC. It codes for CASIHPVGRKDNEQFF.

The chain is built from TRBV4-1 and TRBJ2-3; 8 bases are shared with TRBD2. Germline-derived CDR1 and CDR2 are MGHRA and YSYEKL. J was trimmed by 7 bases and V by 3 bases; bases with no gene match: 12. This CDR3 has 16 amino acids. The DNA of the CDR3 is TGCGCCAGCAGCCAGAGTGAAGCGGGAGTACCAAATACGCAGTATTTT. Protein sequence: CASSQSEAGVPNTQYF.

The chain uses TRBV27 and TRBJ1-5, with TRBD1 identical over 11 bases. CDR3 length: 15 residues. The germline V gene encodes CDR1 MNHEY and CDR2 SMNVEV (reference sequence). V lost 6 bases, J lost 6 bases, and 7 bases stayed unmatched. The CDR3 spells CASSSGTGGSQPQHF. The CDR3 DNA reads TGTGCCAGCAGCTCCGGGACAGGGGGAAGTCAGCCCCAGCATTTT.

This clone was recorded only once. V is TRBV9 and J is TRBJ2-7; TRBD1 aligns across 7 bases. Losses at the gene ends were 3 bases for V and 2 bases for J; bases not matched to a gene: 5. Germline assignment: CDR1 SGDLS and CDR2 YYNGEE. The CDR3 has 14 amino acids. The CDR3 region has the DNA TGTGCCAGCAGCGGACGGGACAGCCCCTACGAGCAGTACTTC. As protein: CASSGRDSPYEQYF.

This chain uses TRBV30 with TRBJ2-3; D ambiguous. The CDR3 totals 12 residues. Deletions cut 0 bases from V and 5 bases from J, with 6 bases between. Germline CDR1 and CDR2: GTSNPN and SVGIG (reference sequence). This chain's CDR3 is CAWSVFRDTQYF. Written as DNA, the CDR3 is TGTGCCTGGAGTGTTTTCAGAGATACGCAGTATTTT.

This clone was detected only a few times. The rearrangement links TRBV11-2 to TRBJ2-1; 16 nucleotides align to TRBD2. V gave up 6 bases and J gave up 8 bases; unmatched junction bases: 10. Germline V gene sequence: CDR1 SGHAT, CDR2 FQNNGV. The CDR3 has 17 amino acids. The CDR3 spells CASRPQGTSGRGYEQFF. In nucleotides, the CDR3 is TGTGCCAGCAGACCGCAGGGGACTAGCGGGAGGGGGTATGAGCAGTTCTTC.

This clone was picked up many times. The chain combines TRBV19 with TRBJ1-1; D might be TRBD1 (5 bases). Germline-derived CDR1 and CDR2 are LNHDA and SQIVND (reference sequence). The CDR3 runs 14 residues. Trimming left V 3 bases short and J 3 bases short, with 11 bases between. The CDR3 DNA is TGTGCCAGTAGTATCTTAGACAGCGACACTGAAGCTTTCTTT. Translating it yields CASSILDSDTEAFF. Complete variable domain (other parts from reference TRBV19 and TRBJ1-1): DGGITQSPKYLFRKEGQNVTLSCEQNLNHDAMYWYRQDPGQGLRLIYYSQIVNDFQKGDIAEGYSVSREKKESFPLTVTSAQKNPTAFYLCASSILDSDTEAFFGQGTRLTVV.

This rearrangement joins TRBV2 to TRBJ1-3; D remains unclear. Trimming took 6 bases from V and 1 from J, leaving 10 bases between them. This CDR3 comprises 14 residues. In germline, CDR1 is SNHLY, CDR2 FYNNEI. CDR3 in amino acids: CASSVTLSGNTIYF. In DNA form, the CDR3 reads TGTGCCAGCAGCGTAACATTGTCTGGAAACACCATATATTTT. Full variable domain (rest looked up from reference TRBV2 and TRBJ1-3): EPEVTQTPSHQVTQMGQEVILRCVPISNHLYFYWYRQILGQKVEFLVSFYNNEISEKSEIFDDQFSVERPDGSNFTLKIRSTKLEDSAMYFCASSVTLSGNTIYFGEGSWLTVV.